Listed here are 25 T cell receptor beta chains from one sample, sequenced in a study of T cells in Graves' hyperthyroidism and ophthalmopathy. Amplification yielded TCR beta CDR3 regions, with RNA transcripts as the source. During a first-round RT-PCR of the TCR CDR3, the HTBI primer set was used. One entry per CDR3 protein, called by TCRdb with MiXCR from the multiplex PCR reads. The sample includes 700,000 or so distinct CDR3 sequences, around 15% of them seen just once. Material for sequencing was blood. These receptors all come from a woman between 45 and 65 years old with Graves' ophthalmopathy.

This clonotype was picked up a small number of times. The chain carries TRBV28 and TRBJ1-1; D is unresolved. CDR1 and CDR2 from the germline V gene are MDHEN and SYDVKM. The CDR3 has 14 amino acids. V was trimmed by 4 bases and J by 4 bases, leaving 13 bases between them. The CDR3 here is CASSSPTAVTEAFF. The CDR3 DNA reads as TGTGCCAGCAGTTCGCCCACCGCGGTCACTGAAGCTTTCTTT. Looking up the rest from reference TRBV28 and TRBJ1-1 gives the full variable domain: DVKVTQSSRYLVKRTGEKVFLECVQDMDHENMFWYRQDPGLGLRLIYFSYDVKMKEKGDIPEGYSVSREKKERFSLILESASTNQTSMYLCASSSPTAVTEAFFGQGTRLTVV.

This clonotype was counted ten times or more. This chain links TRBV28 with TRBJ2-2; D is undetermined. V was shortened by 2 bases and J by 5 bases, with 3 bases between the two germline ends. Germline V gives CDR1 MDHEN, CDR2 SYDVKM. This CDR3 comprises 12 residues. The CDR3, as DNA: TGTGCCAGCAGTTTACCGACCGGGGAGCTGTTTTTT. Translated, it gives CASSLPTGELFF.

The J gene is TRBJ2-7, the V gene TRBV6-1; no reliable D call. This CDR3 has 11 residues. CDR1 and CDR2 from the germline V gene are MNHNS and SASEGT. V was pared by 6 bases and J by 3 bases, with 6 bases between. This CDR3 reads CASRDFYEQYF. The CDR3 nucleotides read TGTGCCAGCAGGGATTTCTACGAGCAGTACTTC.

This clonotype was picked up a small number of times. The chain links TRBV18 to TRBJ2-6; 9 bases align to TRBD1. The CDR3 sequence is 17 residues long. J was trimmed by 3 bases and V by 3 bases; bases with no gene match: 6. Germline CDR1 is KGHSH and CDR2 is LQKENI. DNA for the CDR3: TGTGCCAGCTCACCCTTGGACAGGGGAGATGGGGCCAACGTCCTGACTTTC. Residues: CASSPLDRGDGANVLTF. Based on the CDR3 plus reference TRBV18 and TRBJ2-6, the full variable domain is NAGVMQNPRHLVRRRGQEARLRCSPMKGHSHVYWYRQLPEEGLKFMVYLQKENIIDESGMPKERFSAEFPKEGPSILRIQQVVRGDSAAYFCASSPLDRGDGANVLTFGAGSRLTVL.

This clonotype came up a few times. The chain combines TRBV28 with TRBJ1-2; TRBD1 aligns across 8 bases. After removal of 6 bases from V and 8 bases from J, the junction contained 17 bases not matched to a gene. The germline gives CDR1 MDHEN, CDR2 SYDVKM. There are 16 residues in the CDR3. DNA of the CDR3: TGTGCCAGCAGCCGGGAGGACAGGGCTCCCCTCGTGGGCTACACCTTC. As protein: CASSREDRAPLVGYTF.

In its sample, this clonotype was seen many times. The rearrangement joins TRBV27 to TRBJ1-4; 7 positions match TRBD1. Germline V gene data show CDR1 as MNHEY and CDR2 as SMNVEV (reference sequence). J was trimmed by 5 bases and V by 6 bases; bases with no gene match: 9. The CDR3 loop spans 15 amino acids. The CDR3 spells CASRPPGQPNEKLFF. DNA of the CDR3: TGTGCCAGCAGACCCCCGGGACAGCCCAATGAAAAACTGTTTTTT.

As regards this clonotype: A much larger clone sits a single nucleotide away, making a read error possible. The chain uses TRBV12-3 or TRBV12-4 and TRBJ2-5; TRBD2 might be the D (6 bases). The CDR3 runs 14 residues. The CDR3 region is CASSTSSDQEAQYF. The CDR3 nucleotides read TGTGCCAGCAGTACCTCTAGCGACCAAGAGGCCCAGTACTTC.

Many counts were recorded for this clonotype. The CDR3 sequence is CASSQSVLWETQYF. The CDR3 bases are TGTGCCAGCAGCCAGTCGGTTTTATGGGAGACCCAGTACTTC. The chain links TRBV14 to TRBJ2-5; D uncertain. The ends were cut back, 3 bases at V and 5 bases at J, with 13 bases in the middle. Germline CDR1 reads SGHDN; CDR2 reads FVKESK. The CDR3 loop spans 14 amino acids. Filled out from reference TRBV14 and TRBJ2-5, the complete variable domain reads EAGVTQFPSHSVIEKGQTVTLRCDPISGHDNLYWYRRVMGKEIKFLLHFVKESKQDESGMPNNRFLAERTGGTYSTLKVQPAELEDSGVYFCASSQSVLWETQYFGPGTRLLVL.

This clonotype was seen many times. The CDR3 is CASSYSMFPATGGLRAFF. In DNA, the CDR3 is TGTGCCAGCAGTTACTCGATGTTTCCCGCGACAGGGGGGTTAAGAGCTTTCTTT. The rearrangement links TRBV6-5 to TRBJ1-1; 9 nucleotides match TRBD1. The CDR3 has 18 amino acids. Germline CDR1 is MNHEY and CDR2 is SVGAGI. J gave up 10 bases and V 0 bases, and 18 bases lay outside the gene matches.

This clonotype was seen ten or more times. The chain joins TRBV2 to TRBJ1-4, with D possibly matching TRBD1 (5 bases). Germline assignment: CDR1 SNHLY and CDR2 FYNNEI. This CDR3 has 14 residues. V was pared by 7 bases and J by 6 bases, with 15 bases between. CDR3 region: CASTRGEVDEKLFF. The CDR3 nucleotides are TGTGCCAGCACCCGGGGGGAGGTGGATGAAAAACTGTTTTTT.

There are many counts of this clonotype. This sequence joins TRBV6-1 and TRBJ1-1; perhaps TRBD1 as D (6 bases). The CDR3 covers 14 residues. V lost 5 bases and J lost 4, with 14 bases in between. Germline V CDR1 and CDR2: MNHNS, SASEGT. The CDR3 sequence: CASSYGAGVTEAFF. Here the CDR3 DNA reads TGTGCCAGCAGTTATGGGGCAGGGGTCACTGAAGCTTTCTTT.

Ten or more counts support this clonotype. The genes are TRBV2 and TRBJ2-7, with TRBD1 matching over 11 bases. The CDR3 contains 16 residues. Germline-derived CDR1 and CDR2 are SNHLY and FYNNEI. The V segment lost 3 bases and the J segment 1 base; nucleotides outside the gene matches: 5. The CDR3 protein is CASSERDRGYSYEQYF. CDR3 nucleotide sequence: TGTGCCAGCAGTGAGAGGGACAGGGGGTATTCCTACGAGCAGTACTTC.

The chain carries TRBV24-1 and TRBJ2-3; D ambiguous. From germline, CDR1 is KGHDR and CDR2 SFDVKD. Trimming shortened V by 4 bases and J by 0 bases, and 7 bases separated the two germline ends. The CDR3 is 14 residues long. The CDR3 nucleotides read TGTGCCACCAGTGACTTAACTAGCACAGATACGCAGTATTTT. Translation: CATSDLTSTDTQYF.

This clonotype appeared many times. The CDR3 reads CSARERMDIQYF. For the CDR3, the DNA is TGCAGTGCTAGAGAGAGGATGGACATTCAGTACTTC. The rearrangement uses TRBV20-1 and TRBJ2-4; D uncertain. This CDR3 contains 12 residues. The V and J ends lost 0 bases and 8 bases respectively, with 8 bases between them. CDR1 DFQATT and CDR2 SNEGSKA come from the germline V gene (reference sequence).

This clonotype was picked up many times. The chain is built from TRBV30 and TRBJ2-5; 9 bases are a match to TRBD2. CDR1 and CDR2 (germline): GTSNPN, SVGIG (reference sequence). The CDR3 totals 13 residues. V was pared by 5 bases and J by 3 bases, with 4 bases of the junction left unmatched. DNA of the CDR3: TGTGCCTGGGATAGCGGGAGTAAAGAGACCCAGTACTTC. This translates into CAWDSGSKETQYF.

This clonotype came up many times. This sequence joins TRBV30 and TRBJ1-1, with D maybe TRBD1 (5 bases). The CDR3 is made up of 14 amino acids. CDR1 and CDR2 (germline): GTSNPN, SVGIG (reference sequence). With 4 bases removed from V and 3 bases from J, the gap between germline ends came to 15 bases. CDR3 protein: CAWNAGSGYTEAFF. The CDR3 nucleotides read TGTGCCTGGAACGCGGGTTCAGGGTACACTGAAGCTTTCTTT. Complete variable domain (other parts from reference TRBV30 and TRBJ1-1): SQTIHQWPATLVQPVGSPLSLECTVEGTSNPNLYWYRQAAGRGLQLLFYSVGIGQISSEVPQNLSASRPQDRQFILSSKKLLLSDSGFYLCAWNAGSGYTEAFFGQGTRLTVV.

This clonotype was observed many times. This rearrangement joins TRBV20-1 to TRBJ2-7, with D perhaps TRBD2 (6 bases). This CDR3 has 15 amino acids. Between the trimmed V and J ends, which lost 1 base and 0 bases, there was a span of 13 bases. Per the germline V gene, CDR1 is DFQATT and CDR2 is SNEGSKA (reference sequence). This CDR3 is CSARGLAHGSYEQYF. The CDR3 DNA follows: TGCAGTGCTAGAGGGCTAGCGCATGGCTCCTACGAGCAGTACTTC.

This clonotype turned up a few times. The V call is TRBV20-1, the J call TRBJ1-2; D not resolved. The CDR3 is made up of 14 amino acids. V was shortened by 0 bases and J by 4 bases, with 12 bases between the two germline ends. CDR1 DFQATT and CDR2 SNEGSKA come from the germline V gene (reference sequence). The CDR3, as DNA: TGCAGTGCTAGAGATCGGGTCAGGCCCTATGGCTACACCTTC. It yields the protein CSARDRVRPYGYTF.

This clonotype was picked up one time. V gene TRBV7-9 combines with J gene TRBJ2-7; 11 bases are shared with TRBD1. This CDR3 comprises 17 residues. The germline gives CDR1 SEHNR, CDR2 FQNEAQ (reference sequence). Trimming removed 8 bases from V and 3 bases from J; junction bases left unmatched: 15. The CDR3, as DNA: TGTGCCAGCGTGGGAGGGACAGGGGGATCGACATTCTACGAGCAGTACTTC. Translating it yields CASVGGTGGSTFYEQYF.

This clonotype was observed at least ten times. The rearrangement uses TRBV20-1 and TRBJ2-2; D tentatively fits TRBD1 or TRBD2 (5 bases each). The CDR3 has 14 residues. The V gene lost 6 bases and the J gene lost 1 base, with 12 bases spanning the gap. The V gene's germline CDR1 is DFQATT and CDR2 SNEGSKA (reference sequence). DNA for the CDR3: TGCAGTGCAACGGGACGGATGAACACCGGGGAGCTGTTTTTT. Amino acid sequence: CSATGRMNTGELFF.

This clonotype turned up a few times. The V gene is TRBV25-1, the J gene TRBJ1-1; D gene uncertain. Germline V CDR1 and CDR2: MGHDK, SYGVNS. Trimming removed 1 base from V and 4 bases from J, with 7 bases in between. The CDR3 runs to 13 residues. The CDR3 DNA is TGTGCCAGCAGTGAATTGGGTGGCACTGAAGCTTTCTTT. Protein: CASSELGGTEAFF.

This clonotype has more than one count but fewer than ten. This chain links TRBV7-2 with TRBJ1-5; 10 bases fit TRBD1. The trim removed 1 base at V and 8 bases at J, leaving 5 bases unmatched. The CDR3 runs 15 residues. Germline V gives CDR1 SGHTA, CDR2 FQGNSA. CDR3 nucleotides: TGTGCCAGCAGCTTAGGACAGGGGGCCCCGGAGCCCCAGCATTTT. Residues: CASSLGQGAPEPQHF.

There are a few counts of this clonotype. The chain couples TRBV19 to TRBJ2-3; D possibly corresponds to TRBD2 (6 bases). Trimming removed 5 bases from V and 7 bases from J, with 13 bases in between. The CDR3 extends over 13 amino acids. CDR1 and CDR2 (germline): LNHDA, SQIVND (reference sequence). In DNA form, the CDR3 reads TGTGCCAGTAGTGGAAGACTAGGTCATACGCAGTATTTT. This gives the protein CASSGRLGHTQYF.

This sequence joins TRBV29-1 and TRBJ2-2; possibly TRBD1 for D (5 bases). Per the germline V gene, CDR1 is SQVTM and CDR2 is ANQGSEA. Trimming cost V 6 bases and J 5 bases, with 10 bases left between them. CDR3 length: 12 amino acids. The CDR3 nucleotides are TGCAGCGTCGAAAAGGGGACCGGGGAGCTGTTTTTT. Its translation is CSVEKGTGELFF.

DNA for the CDR3: TGTGCCAGCAGTCTTCAGGGGAGAGGGGAAAAACTGTTTTTT. Its translation is CASSLQGRGEKLFF. The chain is built from TRBV27 and TRBJ1-4; D perhaps matches TRBD1 (6 bases). The CDR3 covers 14 residues. V was trimmed by 5 bases and J by 8 bases, leaving 15 bases between them. Germline lookup yields CDR1 MNHEY and CDR2 SMNVEV (reference sequence). The full variable domain, rest sourced from reference TRBV27 and TRBJ1-4, is EAQVTQNPRYLITVTGKKLTVTCSQNMNHEYMSWYRQDPGLGLRQIYYSMNVEVTDKGDVPEGYKVSRKEKRNFPLILESPSPNQTSLYFCASSLQGRGEKLFFGSGTQLSVL.